A selection of T cell receptor beta chains follows, all from one sample in a study of blood T cells in healthy people across ages. TCRdb called the 5' RACE reads again in MiXCR, with one record for every CDR3 protein. The sample yields some 1,800,000 distinct CDR3 sequences, approximately 40% seen once. Sequenced sample: blood. The receptors come from a human donor in good health. CDR3s include the opening cysteine and the closing phenylalanine or tryptophan. Each record gives: clone size, V gene, J gene, D gene, CDR3 length, CDR3 DNA, CDR3 protein. D genes are given only for firm matches. Only part of the rows carry a size: once, few, many, or a class if the clone is expanded.

abundance: NA
v_gene: TRBV20-1
j_gene: TRBJ2-5
d_gene: NA
len: 13
CDR3nt: TGCAGTGCTAGAGCTAGCGCAGGGGAGACCCAGTACTTC
CDR3aa: CSARASAGETQYF

abundance: NA
v_gene: TRBV7-9
j_gene: TRBJ1-6
d_gene: NA
len: 14
CDR3nt: TGTGCCAGCAGGACACAGGACCGTAATTCACCCCTCCACTTT
CDR3aa: CASRTQDRNSPLHF

abundance: many
v_gene: TRBV28
j_gene: TRBJ2-1
d_gene: NA
len: 16
CDR3nt: TGTGCCAGCAGTCCCGTGTGGGACGGCTCCTACAATGAGCAGTTCTTC
CDR3aa: CASSPVWDGSYNEQFF

abundance: NA
v_gene: TRBV19
j_gene: TRBJ2-1
d_gene: NA
len: 15
CDR3nt: TGTGCCAGTAGTACTCCCTTCCGGGGCCCAGGGGAGCAGTTCTTC
CDR3aa: CASSTPFRGPGEQFF

abundance: few
v_gene: TRBV20-1
j_gene: TRBJ1-1
d_gene: NA
len: 16
CDR3nt: TGCAGTGCTAGAGATGGTTCAACAGGCCAGAACACTGAAGCTTTCTTT
CDR3aa: CSARDGSTGQNTEAFF

abundance: NA
v_gene: TRBV5-6
j_gene: TRBJ2-1
d_gene: NA
len: 15
CDR3nt: TGTGCCAGCAGCTTACTAAAATCCTCCTACAATGAGCAGTTCTTC
CDR3aa: CASSLLKSSYNEQFF

abundance: NA
v_gene: TRBV7-3
j_gene: TRBJ2-1
d_gene: NA
len: 15
CDR3nt: TGTGCCAGCAGCTTAATCGGGGTCCACTACAATGAGCAGTTCTTC
CDR3aa: CASSLIGVHYNEQFF

abundance: NA
v_gene: TRBV7-2
j_gene: TRBJ2-3
d_gene: TRBD1
len: 16
CDR3nt: TGTGCCAGCAGCCTCAACAGGGGGCTTATAACAGATACGCAGTATTTT
CDR3aa: CASSLNRGLITDTQYF

abundance: few
v_gene: TRBV7-8
j_gene: TRBJ2-4
d_gene: NA
len: 16
CDR3nt: TGTGCCAGCAGCTTATGGGAAGGGGAGAGCAAAAACATTCAGTACTTC
CDR3aa: CASSLWEGESKNIQYF

abundance: few
v_gene: TRBV6-2/TRBV6-3
j_gene: TRBJ2-7
d_gene: TRBD1
len: 13
CDR3nt: TGTGCCAGCAGCCCCGGACAGGCCATAGAGCAGTACTTC
CDR3aa: CASSPGQAIEQYF

abundance: NA
v_gene: TRBV7-2
j_gene: TRBJ1-5
d_gene: TRBD1
len: 15
CDR3nt: TGTGCCAGCAGCACAGGGACAGGGTCGTTTCAGCCCCAGCATTTT
CDR3aa: CASSTGTGSFQPQHF

abundance: NA
v_gene: TRBV27
j_gene: TRBJ1-2
d_gene: NA
len: 14
CDR3nt: TGTGCCAGCAGTTCATTGAACTTTAACTATGGCTACACCTTC
CDR3aa: CASSSLNFNYGYTF